This entry features one T cell receptor (beta chain) sequence. Its antigen target is currently unknown. No much larger clone is present one base from it, and per-base qualities are unavailable. The data belong to a study of T cell changes during pregnancy in multiple sclerosis (dated by TCRdb to between 2018 and 2021). At the level of the whole study: Changes in the T cell repertoire over the course of pregnancy were examined in this study in women with multiple sclerosis.

The CDR3 starts with the cysteine, ends with the phenylalanine, and has 14 residues. Just CDR3 DNA is preserved here, 42 bases in frame from base 1. V lost 3 bases and J lost 2 bases; the stretch between them is 8 bases long. The germline V gene supplies CDR1 SGDLS and CDR2 YYNGEE. Library generation was performed with the immunoSEQ multiplex PCR assay. TCRdb provides this immuneACCESS table in a form limited to in-frame rearrangements. Some clones are lacking; in checked studies, under half of them reflect an unresolved V gene, and why the rest are absent is not known. Counted in this sample were 40,000 to 45,000 clones; approximately 90% of them appeared once. The top ten constitute 6.5% to 8.5% of the sample.

This sequence uses TRBV9 and TRBJ2-2, and TRBD2 may be the D gene, going by 6 matching bases. The sample consisted of CD8+ T cells from peripheral blood mononuclear cells, taken in the third trimester of pregnancy. The receptor's source is a female donor with multiple sclerosis, enrolled in a pregnancy study. The CDR3 protein sequence reads: CASSAGGNTGELFF. The nucleotide sequence is TGTGCCAGCAGCGCCGGGGGAAACACCGGGGAGCTGTTTTTT. The entire variable domain, with the stretches around the CDR3 drawn from the reference TRBV9 and TRBJ2-2 proteins, is DSGVTQTPKHLITATGQRVTLRCSPRSGDLSVYWYQQSLDQGLQFLIQYYNGEERAKGNILERFSAQQFPDLHSELNLSSLELGDSALYFCASSAGGNTGELFFGEGSRLTVL.